Included here is one T cell receptor beta chain sequence, with context. The data were obtained in a study of blood T cell repertoires in COVID-19. Across the study: Spain, Italy and the United States supplied samples that represented acute and convalescent COVID-19. In each case, the material was cDNA or gDNA derived from T cells, B-cell-depleted T cells, or PBMCs.

In the original processing: Nucleated cell counts were estimated from reference gene primer amplification. TCRdb keeps only in-frame clones here, not all; method: immunoSEQ multiplex PCR. V and J calls and clone size come straight from that table; D and trimming were deduced from the DNA. The sample contains hundreds of thousands of clones, about 89% of which appear only once. This CDR3 region has 15 residues. The trim removed 2 bases at V and 5 bases at J, leaving 7 bases unmatched. Looked up from germline, CDR1 is SGHRS and CDR2 is YFSETQ. This chain connects TRBV5-1 to TRBJ2-1; 7 bases are a match to TRBD2. The sequencing input was peripheral blood. This TCR was sampled from a man aged 35 to 55 with acute or convalescent COVID-19. The CDR3 coding sequence is TGCGCCAGCAGCTTTGGGGGGGACGCGGACAATGAGCAGTTCTTC. Protein sequence: CASSFGGDADNEQFF.